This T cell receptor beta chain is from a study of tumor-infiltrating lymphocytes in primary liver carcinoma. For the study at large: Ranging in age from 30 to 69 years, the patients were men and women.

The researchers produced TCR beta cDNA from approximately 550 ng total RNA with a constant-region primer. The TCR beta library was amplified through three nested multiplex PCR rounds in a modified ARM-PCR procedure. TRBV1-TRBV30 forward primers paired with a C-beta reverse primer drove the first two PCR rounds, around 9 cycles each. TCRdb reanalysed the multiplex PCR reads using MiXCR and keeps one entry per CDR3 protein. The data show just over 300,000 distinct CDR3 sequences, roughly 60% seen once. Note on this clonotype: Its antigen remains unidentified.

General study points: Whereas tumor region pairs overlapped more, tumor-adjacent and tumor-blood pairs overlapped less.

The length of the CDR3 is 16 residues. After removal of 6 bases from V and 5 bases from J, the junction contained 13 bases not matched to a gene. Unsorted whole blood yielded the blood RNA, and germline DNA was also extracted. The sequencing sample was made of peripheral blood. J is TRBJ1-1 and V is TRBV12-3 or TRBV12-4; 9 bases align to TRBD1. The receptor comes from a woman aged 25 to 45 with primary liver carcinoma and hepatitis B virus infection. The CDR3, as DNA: TGTGCCAGCAGACCCATCGGACAGGGGTCGAAGACTGAAGCTTTCTTT. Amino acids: CASRPIGQGSKTEAFF.